The 23 T cell receptor beta chains listed next were all sequenced from one sample in a study of OX40 agonist ivuxolimab in advanced cancers. Sequencing used immunoSEQ multiplex PCR; TCRdb keeps in-frame clones, though not all of them. The sample lists around 77,000 clones, approximately 85% seen once, with 0.66% in the top ten. This sample comprised CD4+ or CD8+ T cells sorted from blood, obtained in a trial of the OX40 agonist ivuxolimab. The receptor source for this set is an adult with an advanced solid tumor such as melanoma, head and neck, liver or kidney cancer.

J is TRBJ2-5 and V is TRBV5-1; no clear D. Deletions cut 4 bases from V and 4 bases from J, with 14 bases between. The length of the CDR3 is 14 residues. The germline V gene has CDR1 SGHRS and CDR2 YFSETQ. CDR3 amino acids: CASSTAISGETQYF. The CDR3 nucleotides are TGCGCCAGCAGCACAGCTATTTCAGGAGAGACCCAGTACTTC.

V gene TRBV27 combines with J gene TRBJ1-1; D ambiguous. Germline-derived CDR1 and CDR2 are MNHEY and SMNVEV (reference sequence). CDR3 size: 15 residues. Trimming cost V 3 bases and J 5 bases, with 16 bases left between them. The CDR3 nucleotides read TGTGCCAGCAGTTTGAATCGAGCCATCGGGACTGAAGCTTTCTTT. The encoded protein is CASSLNRAIGTEAFF.

The rearrangement joins TRBV10-2 to TRBJ2-3; 9 nucleotides align to TRBD2. CDR3 length: 15 amino acids. Germline V gene data show CDR1 as WSHSY and CDR2 as SAAADI. Trimming cost V 4 bases and J 4 bases; bases outside gene matches: 6. CDR3 region: CASSAAGGRSDTQYF. The CDR3, as DNA: TGCGCCAGCAGTGCTGCGGGGGGGAGGTCAGATACGCAGTATTTT.

DNA of the CDR3: TGTGCCAGCAGTTTATCCCGGGGCACTGAAGCTTTCTTT. Encoded protein: CASSLSRGTEAFF. This sequence joins TRBV27 and TRBJ1-1; D ambiguous. Trimming shortened V by 0 bases and J by 4 bases, and 6 bases separated the two germline ends. The length of the CDR3 is 13 residues. The germline CDR1 and CDR2 sequences are MNHEY and SMNVEV (reference sequence).

The chain links TRBV7-3 to TRBJ2-3; 8 bases are a match to TRBD2. This CDR3 has 15 residues. The junction had 6 bases not matched to a gene; V was cut back by 5 bases and J by 2 bases. Germline V gene sequence: CDR1 SGHTA, CDR2 FQGTGA. This CDR3 is CASSQQAGDTDTQYF. The CDR3 DNA sequence: TGTGCCAGCAGCCAGCAAGCGGGGGACACAGATACGCAGTATTTT.

This chain joins TRBV7-2 and TRBJ1-5, with a possible D match to TRBD1 (6 bases). Germline V gene lookup returns CDR1 SGHTA and CDR2 FQGNSA. This CDR3 contains 14 residues. V was trimmed by 5 bases and J by 2 bases, leaving 10 bases between them. The CDR3 protein is CASSKGGGNQPQHF. In nucleotides, the CDR3 is TGTGCCAGCAGCAAAGGGGGTGGCAATCAGCCCCAGCATTTT.

On this clone itself: The sample holds other DNA sequences that translate to the same CDR3. The chain has TRBV10-3 and TRBJ2-3, with a possible D match to TRBD1 (6 bases). The CDR3 covers 13 residues. Germline V gives CDR1 ENHRY, CDR2 SYGVKD. The germline V and J ends were trimmed by 6 bases and 2 bases, with 9 bases remaining between them. Here the CDR3 reads CAIRDSPTDTQYF. CDR3 DNA sequence: TGTGCCATCAGGGACAGTCCCACAGATACGCAGTATTTT.

The chain links TRBV7-9 to TRBJ1-1, with a weak D call TRBD1 (5 bases). The germline V gene encodes CDR1 SEHNR and CDR2 FQNEAQ (reference sequence). Trimming shortened V by 3 bases and J by 1 base, and 12 bases separated the two germline ends. CDR3 size: 15 residues. CDR3 DNA sequence: TGTGCCAGCAGCTTTCAGGGAACGGGGAACACTGAAGCTTTCTTT. Residues: CASSFQGTGNTEAFF.

The chain couples TRBV15 to TRBJ2-1, with 8 bases matching TRBD1. J gave up 9 bases and V 3 bases, and 7 bases lay outside the gene matches. Germline lookup yields CDR1 LNHNV and CDR2 YYDKDF (reference sequence). The CDR3 covers 14 residues. The CDR3 reads CATSSGQGVSEQFF. CDR3 DNA: TGTGCCACCAGCAGCGGACAGGGAGTTAGTGAGCAGTTCTTC.

This clone was found once. The genes are TRBV7-6 and TRBJ2-2, with 7 positions matching TRBD1. This CDR3 is built from 15 residues. With 6 bases clipped from V and 1 base from J, the junction kept 5 bases outside the gene matches. CDR1 and CDR2 from the germline V gene are SGHVS and FNYEAQ. CDR3 sequence reads: CASRWDSLNTGELFF. CDR3 nucleotides: TGTGCCAGCAGGTGGGACAGCCTGAACACCGGGGAGCTGTTTTTT.

This clone was seen only a few times. The gene calls are TRBV29-1 and TRBJ2-3, with D perhaps given as TRBD1 or TRBD2 (5 bases each). CDR1 is SQVTM and CDR2 is ANQGSEA in the germline V gene. The V gene lost 6 bases and the J gene lost 0 bases, with 10 bases spanning the gap. This CDR3 is built from 13 residues. CDR3 sequence reads: CSVVRESTDTQYF. CDR3 nucleotide sequence: TGCAGCGTCGTCAGGGAGAGCACAGATACGCAGTATTTT.

The count of this clone is one. The chain has TRBV19 and TRBJ1-1, with D uncertain. The CDR3 contains 17 residues. CDR1 and CDR2 (germline): LNHDA, SQIVND (reference sequence). V was shortened by 5 bases and J by 7 bases, with 26 bases between the two germline ends. In nucleotides, the CDR3 is TGTGCCAGTAGTCCCCGGGCTGAGAGCTACTTAAGCCGTGAAGCTTTCTTT. This gives the protein CASSPRAESYLSREAFF.

This sequence joins TRBV5-4 and TRBJ1-6, with 7 bases identical to TRBD1. CDR1 and CDR2 (germline): SGHNT, YYREEE (reference sequence). This CDR3 is built from 17 residues. The ends lost 3 bases at V and 7 bases at J; junction bases unmatched: 13. The CDR3 protein is CASSSPTRGTENSPLHF. Here the CDR3 DNA reads TGTGCCAGCAGCTCTCCGACCAGGGGGACAGAAAATTCACCCCTCCACTTT.

This rearrangement joins TRBV6-6 to TRBJ2-7; tentatively, D is TRBD1 (6 bases). CDR1 is MNHNY and CDR2 is SVGAGI in the germline V gene (reference sequence). The CDR3 totals 16 residues. With 4 bases removed from V and 5 bases from J, the gap between germline ends came to 21 bases. CDR3 loop: CASSSPAGARLDEQYF. The CDR3 nucleotides read TGTGCCAGCAGTTCCCCCGCAGGGGCACGCCTGGACGAGCAGTACTTC.

With respect to this clone: Other nucleotide sequences in the sample specify the same CDR3. Written as DNA, the CDR3 is TGTGCCAGCTCACCGAGCGGCCAAAACTACGAGCAGTACTTC. As protein: CASSPSGQNYEQYF. J is TRBJ2-7 and V is TRBV18, with a possible D match to TRBD2 (5 bases). Trimming pared 3 bases from V and 3 bases from J, leaving 12 bases between. Germline V CDR1 and CDR2: KGHSH, LQKENI. This CDR3 is built from 14 residues.

The CDR3 reads CAWSPFGGTDTQYF. The CDR3 region has the DNA TGTGCCTGGAGCCCGTTTGGGGGCACAGATACGCAGTATTTT. The chain uses TRBV30 and TRBJ2-3, with no clear D. The germline CDR1 and CDR2 sequences are GTSNPN and SVGIG (reference sequence). The V end lost 3 bases, the J end lost 1 base, and 11 bases lay between the germline ends. The CDR3 has 14 amino acids.

This clone was detected only a few times. The chain carries TRBV7-8 and TRBJ1-5, with a possible D match to TRBD1 (6 bases). CDR1 is SGHVS and CDR2 is FQNEAQ in the germline V gene. The CDR3 contains 13 residues. Trimming removed 5 bases from V and 6 bases from J, with 11 bases in between. CDR3 amino acids: CASSTQQGQPQHF. The CDR3 DNA sequence: TGTGCCAGCAGCACCCAACAGGGTCAGCCCCAGCATTTT.

V is TRBV5-6 and J is TRBJ2-1; 8 nucleotides match TRBD1. This CDR3 spans 15 amino acids. The V gene's germline CDR1 is SGHDT and CDR2 YYEEEE. V was pared by 4 bases and J by 3 bases, with 6 bases of the junction left unmatched. CDR3 protein: CASSRQGPLYNEQFF. The CDR3, as DNA: TGTGCCAGCAGCAGACAGGGGCCCCTCTACAATGAGCAGTTCTTC.

V is TRBV10-3 and J is TRBJ2-3; 11 bases map to TRBD2. CDR3 length equals 18 residues. J was trimmed by 0 bases and V by 5 bases; bases with no gene match: 10. CDR1 ENHRY and CDR2 SYGVKD come from the germline V gene. In DNA form, the CDR3 reads TGTGCCATCAGTCAAACCCAGACTAGCGGGGCTAGCACAGATACGCAGTATTTT. Amino acids: CAISQTQTSGASTDTQYF.

To note about this clone: At the DNA level, this CDR3 is encoded by other sequences in the same sample as well. V and J are TRBV19 and TRBJ2-1; D perhaps matches TRBD2 (6 bases). The CDR3 is made up of 13 amino acids. Trimming left V 5 bases short and J 4 bases short, with 9 bases between. Germline lookup yields CDR1 LNHDA and CDR2 SQIVND (reference sequence). In DNA, the CDR3 is TGTGCCAGTAGTCCCCGGGGGTACAATGAGCAGTTCTTC. Encoded protein: CASSPRGYNEQFF.

This chain joins TRBV18 and TRBJ2-4; D is unclear. The CDR3 length is 15 residues. Trimming cost V 3 bases and J 7 bases, with 16 bases left between them. Per germline, CDR1 KGHSH and CDR2 LQKENI. CDR3: CASSPSAPNGNIQYF. The CDR3 DNA follows: TGTGCCAGCTCACCCTCTGCCCCGAACGGGAACATTCAGTACTTC.

The chain has TRBV9 and TRBJ1-1, with 9 bases that match TRBD1. The CDR3 covers 15 residues. The V gene end was trimmed by 3 bases and the J gene end by 1 base; junction bases not matched to a gene: 4. Germline CDR1 reads SGDLS; CDR2 reads YYNGEE. Here the CDR3 reads CASSDLQGANTEAFF. CDR3 coding DNA: TGTGCCAGCAGCGACCTACAGGGGGCGAACACTGAAGCTTTCTTT.

The V gene is TRBV11-2, the J gene TRBJ2-5, with TRBD2 matching 9 bases. The germline V gene has CDR1 SGHAT and CDR2 FQNNGV. The trim removed 2 bases at V and 1 base at J, leaving 5 bases unmatched. CDR3 length: 16 residues. The CDR3 loop is CASSLFERGAQETQYF. CDR3 in DNA: TGTGCCAGCAGCTTATTCGAGCGGGGGGCCCAAGAGACCCAGTACTTC.